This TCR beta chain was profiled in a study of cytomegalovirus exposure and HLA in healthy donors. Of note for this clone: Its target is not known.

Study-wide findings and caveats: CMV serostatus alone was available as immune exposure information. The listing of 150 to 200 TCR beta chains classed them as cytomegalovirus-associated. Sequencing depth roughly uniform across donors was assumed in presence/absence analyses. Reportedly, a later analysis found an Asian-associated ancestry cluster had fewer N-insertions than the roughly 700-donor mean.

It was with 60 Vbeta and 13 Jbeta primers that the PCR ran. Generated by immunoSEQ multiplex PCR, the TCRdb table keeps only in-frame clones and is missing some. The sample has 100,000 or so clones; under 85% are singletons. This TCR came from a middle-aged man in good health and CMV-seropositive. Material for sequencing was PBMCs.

This chain's CDR3 is CASSRAGANTDTQYF. The CDR3 DNA is TGCGCCAGCAGCCGGGCGGGGGCCAACACAGATACGCAGTATTTT. The chain is built from TRBV4-1 and TRBJ2-3, with a possible D match to TRBD2 (7 bases). Germline V gene sequence: CDR1 MGHRA, CDR2 YSYEKL. Trimming pared 4 bases from V and 2 bases from J, leaving 13 bases between. The CDR3 has 15 residues.